The rows below give T cell receptor beta chains drawn from one sample of a study of T cells after yellow fever vaccination. TCRdb re-called the 5' RACE reads with MiXCR, one entry per CDR3 protein. Of fewer than 85,000 distinct CDR3 sequences listed, 7.7% are singletons. The source was CD8+ T cells sorted from PBMCs, collected on the day of the yellow fever booster vaccination. The receptors derive from a young man who received the YFV17D yellow fever vaccine. Both conserved end residues are part of each CDR3. A D gene is named only where the DNA matches it firmly. Some rows have no size entry. The others give once, few or many, or a class for an expanded clone.

V	J	size	D	DNA	CDR3
TRBV28	TRBJ2-1	few	.	TGTGCCAGCAGTTTTGTCATAGGCGGCGGGTTCTCCTACAATGAGCAGTTCTTC	CASSFVIGGGFSYNEQFF
TRBV11-2	TRBJ1-2	.	.	TGTGCCAGCAGCTTAGATATAACCGGGTATGGCTACACCTTC	CASSLDITGYGYTF
TRBV5-6	TRBJ2-7	.	.	TGTGCCAGCAGCCATAAGAACGCACCCTCTTGGGAGCAGTACTTC	CASSHKNAPSWEQYF
TRBV6-5	TRBJ2-7	many	.	TGTGCCAGCAGTTACGCTCGACTGAGCTACGAGCAGTACTTC	CASSYARLSYEQYF
TRBV7-6	TRBJ1-5	few	.	TGTGCCAGCAGCTCCGGGGGCAGGCCAGGTGAAGGGCCCCAGCATTTT	CASSSGGRPGEGPQHF
TRBV4-3	TRBJ2-1	few	TRBD2	TGCGCCAGCAGCCAAGAAACTAGCGGGAGGGCCAATGAGCAGTTCTTC	CASSQETSGRANEQFF
TRBV18	TRBJ2-3	.	.	TGTGCCAGCTCACGGGGTTCGCAGGCCCCGAACGGGTTCACAGATACGCAGTATTTT	CASSRGSQAPNGFTDTQYF
TRBV12-3/TRBV12-4	TRBJ2-1	.	TRBD2	TGTGCCAGCAGTTTGGGGGGGAGGGCCCTTAATGAGCAGTTCTTC	CASSLGGRALNEQFF
TRBV4-3	TRBJ2-2	.	.	TGCGCCAGCAGCCACCTCGAGGAAGCTGTCTCTGACGGGGAGCTGTTTTTT	CASSHLEEAVSDGELFF
TRBV20-1	TRBJ2-2	few	.	TGCAGTGCTCCCGACTTCGCGGCCACCGGGGAGCTGTTTTTT	CSAPDFAATGELFF
TRBV6-5	TRBJ2-2	few	.	TGTGCCAGCAGTGAGCGGAGCGGGGAGCTGTTTTTT	CASSERSGELFF
TRBV7-2	TRBJ2-1	many	TRBD2	TGTGCCAGCAGCTTAGCGCTAGCGGGTCTCTCCTACAATGAGCAGTTCTTC	CASSLALAGLSYNEQFF
TRBV20-1	TRBJ2-7	many	.	TGCAGTGCTAGGGACTCCTCGTCGGGCTCCTACGAGCAGTACTTC	CSARDSSSGSYEQYF
TRBV6-1	TRBJ2-3	few	.	TGTGCCAGCAGTGAAGCCCGCTCTAGCTCTAGCACAGATACGCAGTATTTT	CASSEARSSSSTDTQYF
TRBV9	TRBJ2-1	many	.	TGTGCCAGCAGCGTAGGTCAAGAGCAGTTCTTC	CASSVGQEQFF
TRBV6-2/TRBV6-3	TRBJ2-2	.	.	TGTGCCAGCAGTTTTTCCCCCGGGGAGCTGTTTTTT	CASSFSPGELFF
TRBV20-1	TRBJ2-7	few	TRBD2	TGCAGTGCTAAGGGACTAGCGGGATCTTTGAACGAGCAGTACTTC	CSAKGLAGSLNEQYF
TRBV19	TRBJ2-2	few	TRBD2	TGTGCCAGTACCCCTAGCGGGAGGGCCAGAGCCGGGGAGCTGTTTTTT	CASTPSGRARAGELFF
TRBV29-1	TRBJ2-1	many	.	TGCAGCGTTTACGGACAGCTAGGGGACAATGAGCAGTTCTTC	CSVYGQLGDNEQFF
TRBV4-3	TRBJ2-4	many	.	TGCGCCAGCAGCCAAGGGGTAGGCGGAAACATTCAGTACTTC	CASSQGVGGNIQYF
TRBV7-9	TRBJ2-7	few	TRBD1	TGTGCCAGCAGCTTAAGGGACAGGGGGCTGTACGAGCAGTACTTC	CASSLRDRGLYEQYF
TRBV5-1	TRBJ2-7	few	TRBD2	TGCGCCAGCAGCTTCGTTAGCGGGAGTTACGAGCAGTACTTC	CASSFVSGSYEQYF
TRBV12-3/TRBV12-4	TRBJ2-7	few	TRBD1	TGTGCCAGCAGTTCTACCGGGACAGGGGGCTACGAGCAGTACTTC	CASSSTGTGGYEQYF
TRBV5-6	TRBJ2-1	many	.	TGTGCCAGCAGCCCTTTCCCCGGCAATGAGCAGTTCTTC	CASSPFPGNEQFF
TRBV7-2	TRBJ2-3	few	.	TGTGCCAGCAGCGGATCTAGGACGAGCACAGATACGCAGTATTTT	CASSGSRTSTDTQYF
TRBV29-1	TRBJ1-4	.	.	TGCAGCGTAATTCGGACGGACGCAACTAATGAAAAACTGTTTTTT	CSVIRTDATNEKLFF
TRBV20-1	TRBJ1-4	.	.	TGCAGTGCTAGAGATAATGAAAAACTGTTTTTT	CSARDNEKLFF
TRBV10-3	TRBJ2-2	.	.	TGTGCCATCAGTGTTACGGGAGACCCGAACACCGGGGAGCTGTTTTTT	CAISVTGDPNTGELFF
TRBV5-6	TRBJ1-1	.	.	TGTGCCAGCAGCTGGAACACTGAAGCTTTCTTT	CASSWNTEAFF
TRBV11-2	TRBJ2-7	many	.	TGTGCCAGCAGCTTAGCTCCGTACGAGCAGTACTTC	CASSLAPYEQYF
TRBV4-3	TRBJ2-7	many	.	TGCGCCAGCAGCCAAGGAACGGGATTAAACGAGCAGTACTTC	CASSQGTGLNEQYF
TRBV29-1	TRBJ2-1	few	TRBD2	TGCAGCGTTGAAGATGAGACTAGCGTTGACAATGAGCAGTTCTTC	CSVEDETSVDNEQFF
TRBV2	TRBJ2-7	many	.	TGTGCCAGGAGTGGCAACCCGGGCCGCCAGGTGCAGTACTTC	CARSGNPGRQVQYF
TRBV5-1	TRBJ2-1	.	TRBD1	TGCGCCAGCAGCTATTCAGGGGGCCCCAGGACCAATGAGCAGTTCTTC	CASSYSGGPRTNEQFF
TRBV29-1	TRBJ2-7	few	TRBD2	TGCAGCGTCCTTAGCGGGACGAGCAACGAGCAGTACTTC	CSVLSGTSNEQYF
TRBV11-2	TRBJ2-7	few	TRBD2	TGTGCCAGCAGCTGGGGGGGGACCCGTGGCCTACTCTCTTACGAGCAGTACTTC	CASSWGGTRGLLSYEQYF
TRBV4-1	TRBJ2-1	.	.	TGCGCCAGCAGCCAAGATCCCTCTAGTAAACCCTACTACAATGAGCAGTTCTTC	CASSQDPSSKPYYNEQFF
TRBV6-2/TRBV6-3	TRBJ2-2	few	.	TGTGCCAGCAGTTGGACCGGGGAGCTGTTTTTT	CASSWTGELFF
TRBV7-9	TRBJ2-1	few	.	TGTGCCAGCAGCTTAATCCAGGGAGGCTACAATGAGCAGTTCTTC	CASSLIQGGYNEQFF
TRBV25-1	TRBJ2-7	.	.	TGTGCCAGCAGTGAATATTTCGTGGACAGCTCCTACGAGCAGTACTTC	CASSEYFVDSSYEQYF
TRBV12-3/TRBV12-4	TRBJ2-7	few	.	TGTGCCAGCAGTTTAGGGACTCTCGAGCAGTACTTC	CASSLGTLEQYF
TRBV7-7	TRBJ2-7	many	TRBD2	TGTGCCAGCAGCGCGGGGGGAACCTACGAGCAGTACTTC	CASSAGGTYEQYF
TRBV11-2	TRBJ1-2	few	.	TGTGCCAGCTCCGGACGGTCTAACTATGGCTACACCTTC	CASSGRSNYGYTF
TRBV30	TRBJ2-7	few	.	TGTGCCTGGAGCAGGGGAATCTACGAGCAGTACTTC	CAWSRGIYEQYF
TRBV4-3	TRBJ2-3	many	.	TGCGCCAGCAGCCAAGCCGACAGGAGCACAGATACGCAGTATTTT	CASSQADRSTDTQYF
TRBV6-6	TRBJ2-7	.	TRBD2	TGTGCCAGTACGGGGGGAGACGAGCAGTACTTC	CASTGGDEQYF
TRBV5-4	TRBJ2-5	once	.	TGTGCCAGCAGCTTGGAACGTGGCACAAAAGAGACCCAGTACTTC	CASSLERGTKETQYF
TRBV20-1	TRBJ2-5	many	.	TGCAGTGCTAGAGATGGGGCAGTGGGAAGGGAGACCCAGTACTTC	CSARDGAVGRETQYF
TRBV6-5	TRBJ2-7	.	TRBD1	TGTGCCAGCAGTTACTCACCACCGAGGGGACAGGGACTCTACGAGCAGTACTTC	CASSYSPPRGQGLYEQYF
TRBV19	TRBJ2-1	few	.	TGTGCCAGTAGTATGGCGCCTAGGAGATCCTACAATGAGCAGTTCTTC	CASSMAPRRSYNEQFF